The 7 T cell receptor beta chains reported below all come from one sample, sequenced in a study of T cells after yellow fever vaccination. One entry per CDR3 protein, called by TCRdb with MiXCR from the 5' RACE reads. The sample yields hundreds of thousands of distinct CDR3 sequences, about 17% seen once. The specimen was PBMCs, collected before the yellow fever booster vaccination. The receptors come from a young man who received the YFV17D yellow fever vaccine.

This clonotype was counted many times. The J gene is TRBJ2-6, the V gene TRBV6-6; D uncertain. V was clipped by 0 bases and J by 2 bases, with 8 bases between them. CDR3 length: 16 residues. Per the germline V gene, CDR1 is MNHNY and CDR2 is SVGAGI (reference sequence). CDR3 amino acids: CASSYSWEAGANVLTF. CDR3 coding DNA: TGTGCCAGCAGTTACTCGTGGGAAGCTGGGGCCAACGTCCTGACTTTC.

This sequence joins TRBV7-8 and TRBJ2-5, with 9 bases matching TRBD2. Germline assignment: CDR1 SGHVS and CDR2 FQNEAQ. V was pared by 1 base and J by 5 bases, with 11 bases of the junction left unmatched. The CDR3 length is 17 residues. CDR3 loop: CASSLGGGAWSGETQYF. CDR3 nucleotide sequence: TGTGCCAGCAGCTTAGGCGGGGGGGCCTGGTCAGGTGAGACCCAGTACTTC.

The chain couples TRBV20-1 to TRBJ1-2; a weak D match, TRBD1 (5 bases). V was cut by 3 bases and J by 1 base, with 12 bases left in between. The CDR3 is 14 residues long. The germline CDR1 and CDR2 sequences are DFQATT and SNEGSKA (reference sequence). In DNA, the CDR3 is TGCAGTGCTAGTGCTGGGACGGATAACTATGGCTACACCTTC. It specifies CSASAGTDNYGYTF.

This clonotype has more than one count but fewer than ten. The CDR3 DNA reads TGTGCCAGCAGCCCCAGGGGTCAGACTGAAGCTTTCTTT. It codes for CASSPRGQTEAFF. The chain uses TRBV11-3 and TRBJ1-1; D possibly corresponds to TRBD1 (6 bases). CDR1 SGHNT and CDR2 YENEEA come from the germline V gene. This CDR3 is 13 amino acids long. Trimming shortened V by 5 bases and J by 5 bases, and 12 bases separated the two germline ends.

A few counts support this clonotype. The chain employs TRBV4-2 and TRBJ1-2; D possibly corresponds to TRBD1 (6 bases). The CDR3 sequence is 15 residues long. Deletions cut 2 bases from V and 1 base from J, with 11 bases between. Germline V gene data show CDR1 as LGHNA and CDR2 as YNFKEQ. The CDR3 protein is CASSQQGQLNYGYTF. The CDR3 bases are TGTGCCAGCAGCCAACAGGGGCAACTTAACTATGGCTACACCTTC.

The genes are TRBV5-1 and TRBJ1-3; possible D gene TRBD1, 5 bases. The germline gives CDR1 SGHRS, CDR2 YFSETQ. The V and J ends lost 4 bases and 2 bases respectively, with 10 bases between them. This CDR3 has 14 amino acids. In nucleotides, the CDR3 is TGCGCCAGCAGCACCGGGACGGCTGGAAACACCATATATTTT. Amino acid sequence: CASSTGTAGNTIYF.

CDR3 sequence reads: CASREGGTDTQYF. The CDR3 bases are TGTGCCAGCAGGGAGGGGGGCACAGATACGCAGTATTTT. The V gene is TRBV12-3 or TRBV12-4, the J gene TRBJ2-3; D could derive from TRBD1 or TRBD2 (6 bases each). V was cut by 6 bases and J by 1 base, with 8 bases left in between. The CDR3 spans 13 residues.